A selection of T cell receptor beta chains follows, all from one sample in a study of response to subunit inactivated influenza vaccine. Using its own MiXCR run on the RT-PCR reads, TCRdb lists one record per CDR3 protein. The table has 550,000 to 800,000 distinct CDR3 sequences, about 14% seen once. The material was PBMCs from blood, obtained roughly 15 days before vaccination. Every receptor here comes from a man in his fifties who received an inactivated influenza vaccine. Both conserved end residues are part of each CDR3. D genes are given only for firm matches. The size entry is marked missing in some rows and otherwise reads once, few, many or a size class.

j_call,d_call,clone_size,v_call,cdr3_aa,cdr3_nt
TRBJ2-1,-,-,TRBV27,CASSLLNSHNEQFF,TGTGCCAGCAGTTTATTGAACAGTCACAATGAGCAGTTCTTC
TRBJ2-4,-,-,TRBV7-9,CASSLGRGTAKNIQYF,TGTGCCAGCAGCTTAGGACGGGGTACAGCCAAAAACATTCAGTACTTC
TRBJ2-2,-,-,TRBV14,CASSIGHNTGELFF,TGTGCCAGCAGTATAGGGCACAACACCGGGGAGCTGTTTTTT
TRBJ1-1,-,few,TRBV11-2,CASSLVQYTEAFF,TGTGCCAGCAGCTTAGTCCAGTACACTGAAGCTTTCTTT
TRBJ2-7,TRBD2,few,TRBV5-1,CASSLEGRGGYEQYF,TGCGCCAGCAGCTTGGAAGGGCGGGGGGGCTACGAGCAGTACTTC
TRBJ2-7,TRBD2,many,TRBV20-1,CSATPAGSGVYEQYF,TGCAGTGCCACCCCGGCGGGTAGCGGGGTCTACGAGCAGTACTTC
TRBJ2-2,-,-,TRBV11-2,CASSLVRLDPGNTGELFF,TGTGCCAGCAGCTTAGTGAGGCTCGATCCGGGGAACACCGGGGAGCTGTTTTTT
TRBJ2-2,-,many,TRBV7-3,CASSLVGGNTGELFF,TGTGCCAGCAGCTTAGTGGGGGGGAACACCGGGGAGCTGTTTTTT
TRBJ2-1,-,few,TRBV7-2,CASSLAGGSGDEQFF,TGTGCCAGCAGCTTAGCTGGAGGGTCGGGGGATGAGCAGTTCTTC
TRBJ2-7,-,-,TRBV10-3,CAISIGYEQYF,TGTGCCATCAGTATCGGCTACGAGCAGTACTTC
TRBJ1-1,TRBD1,-,TRBV7-9,CASSTNPGQGITEAFF,TGTGCCAGCAGTACTAACCCGGGACAGGGGATCACTGAAGCTTTCTTT
TRBJ2-7,-,few,TRBV7-2,CASSLAFQPYEQYF,TGTGCCAGCAGCTTAGCATTTCAGCCTTACGAGCAGTACTTC
TRBJ1-2,-,-,TRBV7-8,CASSTRVIANYGYTF,TGTGCCAGCAGCACCAGGGTTATAGCTAACTATGGCTACACCTTC
TRBJ2-7,-,-,TRBV27,CASSLSNIPSYEQYF,TGTGCCAGCAGTTTATCGAACATCCCATCCTACGAGCAGTACTTC
TRBJ2-2,-,-,TRBV7-9,CATQSLVTGELFF,TGTGCCACTCAAAGCCTAGTCACCGGGGAGCTGTTTTTT
TRBJ1-2,-,-,TRBV6-1,CASSRGIAYGYTF,TGTGCCAGCAGTCGAGGGATAGCCTATGGCTACACCTTC
TRBJ1-6,TRBD1,few,TRBV10-3,CAIRDRSSYNSPLHF,TGTGCCATCAGGGACAGGAGCTCCTATAATTCACCCCTCCACTTT
TRBJ2-7,TRBD2,-,TRBV29-1,CSVGGTSVYEQYF,TGCAGCGTTGGCGGGACTAGCGTGTACGAGCAGTACTTC
TRBJ2-3,TRBD2,few,TRBV11-2,CASSMRLAERTDTQYF,TGTGCCAGCAGCATGAGACTAGCGGAACGCACAGATACGCAGTATTTT
TRBJ2-5,-,-,TRBV7-2,CASSTGTRTQYF,TGTGCCAGCAGCACCGGGACCCGGACCCAGTACTTC
TRBJ2-7,-,few,TRBV7-2,CASSLSLGTTSYEQYF,TGTGCCAGCAGCCTAAGCCTGGGGACGACCTCCTACGAGCAGTACTTC
TRBJ2-1,-,-,TRBV4-3,CASSQEVAPVEQFF,TGCGCCAGCAGCCAAGAGGTTGCCCCTGTTGAGCAGTTCTTC
TRBJ2-5,-,few,TRBV5-4,CASSLIGRNQETQYF,TGTGCCAGCAGCTTGATTGGGCGGAACCAAGAGACCCAGTACTTC
TRBJ2-7,-,few,TRBV14,CASSQGAGFSYEQYF,TGTGCCAGCAGCCAAGGGGCGGGATTCAGCTACGAGCAGTACTTC
TRBJ2-5,TRBD1,few,TRBV7-7,CASSQGQDNQETQYF,TGTGCTAGCAGCCAGGGACAGGACAACCAAGAGACCCAGTACTTC
TRBJ1-2,-,-,TRBV27,CASSPTLQGANYGYTF,TGTGCCAGCAGTCCCACGCTACAGGGCGCTAACTATGGCTACACCTTC
TRBJ2-1,TRBD2,-,TRBV3-1,CASSQVLLAGGHEQFF,TGTGCCAGCAGCCAAGTCCTTCTAGCGGGAGGTCATGAGCAGTTCTTC
TRBJ2-7,TRBD2,few,TRBV15,CATSRTTSGVSYEQYF,TGTGCCACCAGCAGAACGACTAGCGGAGTATCCTACGAGCAGTACTTC
TRBJ2-1,-,few,TRBV3-1,CASSGPTTEQFF,TGTGCCAGCAGTGGGCCGACAACTGAGCAGTTCTTC
TRBJ2-5,TRBD1,-,TRBV7-9,CASIPLKWTGQETQYF,TGTGCCAGCATCCCCCTAAAGTGGACAGGGCAAGAGACCCAGTACTTC
TRBJ2-7,-,once,TRBV20-1,CSAIQLGRSYEQYF,TGCAGTGCTATCCAACTGGGACGATCCTACGAGCAGTACTTC
TRBJ2-7,-,-,TRBV4-2,CASSQESLPGFPYEQYF,TGTGCCAGCAGCCAAGAGTCTTTACCGGGATTCCCCTACGAGCAGTACTTC
TRBJ2-1,TRBD1,few,TRBV12-3/TRBV12-4,CASSLARGRGLGNEQFF,TGTGCCAGCAGTTTAGCCCGTGGAAGGGGGCTTGGGAATGAGCAGTTCTTC
TRBJ2-3,-,few,TRBV29-1,CSVASRGQADTQYF,TGCAGCGTTGCCTCACGGGGGCAGGCAGATACGCAGTATTTT
TRBJ1-2,-,few,TRBV3-1,CASSLGDARSYTF,TGTGCCAGCAGCCTCGGTGATGCTAGGAGCTACACCTTC
TRBJ2-1,TRBD1,many,TRBV27,CASSFLGGDEQFF,TGTGCCAGCAGTTTCCTAGGGGGCGATGAGCAGTTCTTC
TRBJ2-3,-,few,TRBV7-2,CASSPGTAGSTDTQYF,TGTGCCAGCAGCCCGGGGACGGCAGGTAGCACAGATACGCAGTATTTT
TRBJ2-1,TRBD2,-,TRBV12-3/TRBV12-4,CAFSLVRLAGGPNEQFF,TGTGCCTTCAGTTTGGTTCGACTAGCGGGAGGGCCCAATGAGCAGTTCTTC
TRBJ2-5,-,-,TRBV29-1,CSAAGGQQETQYF,TGCAGCGCAGCCGGGGGACAGCAAGAGACCCAGTACTTC
TRBJ2-2,-,few,TRBV4-1,CASSQEWSTGELFF,TGCGCCAGCAGCCAAGAATGGAGCACCGGGGAGCTGTTTTTT
TRBJ2-1,TRBD1,few,TRBV4-2,CASSHPLGGTGINEQFF,TGTGCCAGCAGCCATCCACTTGGTGGGACAGGGATCAATGAGCAGTTCTTC
TRBJ1-2,TRBD1,many,TRBV3-1,CASSQDHGGQVYNYGYTF,TGTGCCAGCAGCCAAGATCACGGGGGACAGGTCTACAACTATGGCTACACCTTC
TRBJ2-1,-,-,TRBV15,CATSREALSGPEQFF,TGTGCCACCAGCAGAGAAGCCCTGTCGGGGCCGGAGCAGTTCTTC
TRBJ2-5,-,-,TRBV7-2,CASSLSELRQETQYF,TGTGCCAGCAGCTTATCGGAGCTGAGGCAAGAGACCCAGTACTTC
TRBJ1-5,-,-,TRBV12-3/TRBV12-4,CASLTGWGLGAQHF,TGTGCCAGTTTAACAGGTTGGGGGTTGGGGGCCCAGCATTTT
TRBJ1-1,-,few,TRBV9,CASIPLDGGHTEAFF,TGTGCCAGCATCCCTCTAGATGGGGGGCACACTGAAGCTTTCTTT
TRBJ2-3,-,-,TRBV7-2,CASSLAKDIWTQYF,TGTGCCAGCAGCTTAGCGAAAGACATTTGGACGCAGTATTTT
TRBJ2-5,-,-,TRBV25-1,CASSEYRTLQETQYF,TGTGCCAGCAGTGAATATAGAACCTTACAAGAGACCCAGTACTTC
TRBJ2-7,TRBD1,many,TRBV7-9,CASSSQTGTGPYEQYF,TGTGCCAGCAGCTCACAAACCGGGACAGGGCCCTACGAGCAGTACTTC
TRBJ2-1,-,-,TRBV7-2,CASSPQPHNEQFF,TGTGCCAGCAGCCCCCAGCCCCACAATGAGCAGTTCTTC
TRBJ2-5,-,once,TRBV11-3,CASSKTSSSETQYF,TGTGCCAGCAGCAAGACTAGTTCAAGTGAGACCCAGTACTTC
TRBJ2-5,TRBD2,few,TRBV7-2,CASSLEALAGAFTQYF,TGTGCCAGCAGCTTAGAGGCGCTAGCGGGAGCATTTACCCAGTACTTC
TRBJ2-5,-,few,TRBV7-9,CASSLMGGRWETQYF,TGTGCCAGCAGCTTGATGGGGGGCCGTTGGGAGACCCAGTACTTC
TRBJ2-7,-,few,TRBV5-1,CASSSYDPKNGYEQYF,TGCGCCAGCAGCTCTTACGACCCGAAGAATGGCTACGAGCAGTACTTC
TRBJ2-1,-,many,TRBV7-9,CASSSTAYNEQFF,TGTGCCAGCAGCTCCACAGCTTACAATGAGCAGTTCTTC